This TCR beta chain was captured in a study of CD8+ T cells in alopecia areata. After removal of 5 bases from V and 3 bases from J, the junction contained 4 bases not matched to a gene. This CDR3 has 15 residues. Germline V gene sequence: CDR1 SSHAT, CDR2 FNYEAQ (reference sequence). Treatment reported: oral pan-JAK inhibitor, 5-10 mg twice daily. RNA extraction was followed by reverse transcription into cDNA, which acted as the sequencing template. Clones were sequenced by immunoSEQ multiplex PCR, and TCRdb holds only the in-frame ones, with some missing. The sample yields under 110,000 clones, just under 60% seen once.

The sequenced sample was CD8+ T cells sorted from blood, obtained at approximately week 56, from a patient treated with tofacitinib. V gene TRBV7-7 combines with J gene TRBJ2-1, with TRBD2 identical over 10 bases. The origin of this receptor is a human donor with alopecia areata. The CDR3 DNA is TGTGCCAGCAGCCCCGGGACTAGCGTCTACAATGAGCAGTTCTTC. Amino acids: CASSPGTSVYNEQFF. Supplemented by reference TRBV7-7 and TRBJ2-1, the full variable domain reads GAGVSQSPRYKVTKRGQDVTLRCDPISSHATLYWYQQALGQGPEFLTYFNYEAQPDKSGLPSDRFSAERPEGSISTLTIQRTEQRDSAMYRCASSPGTSVYNEQFFGPGTRLTVL.